Below, 14 T cell receptor beta chains from the same sample are listed, as sequenced in a study of Tregs in tolerant kidney transplant recipients. Sequencing was performed with immunoSEQ multiplex PCR; in TCRdb, only in-frame clones are kept and a portion is missing. Of 65,000 to 85,000 clones listed, around nine tenths were seen once; the top ten hold 1.6%. Mixed chimerism was transient after nonmyeloablative marrow transplants from related graft donors. Specimen: CD4+ T cells from blood (PBMCs), collected 24 months after the transplant. Source of these receptors: a human patient who received a combined kidney and bone marrow transplant. A subset of T cells may come from the graft donor.

The CDR3 sequence: CASSVASLGQGSGELFF. As DNA, the CDR3 is TGTGCCAGCAGCGTAGCTTCTTTGGGACAGGGTTCCGGGGAGCTGTTTTTT. The V call is TRBV9, the J call TRBJ2-2, with 9 positions matching TRBD1. V gave up 0 bases and J gave up 6 bases; unmatched junction bases: 9. The CDR3 is 17 residues long. CDR1 and CDR2 from the germline V gene are SGDLS and YYNGEE. Looking up the rest from reference TRBV9 and TRBJ2-2 gives the full variable domain: DSGVTQTPKHLITATGQRVTLRCSPRSGDLSVYWYQQSLDQGLQFLIQYYNGEERAKGNILERFSAQQFPDLHSELNLSSLELGDSALYFCASSVASLGQGSGELFFGEGSRLTVL.

The rearrangement links TRBV5-1 to TRBJ1-2; unclear D gene. The germline V gene encodes CDR1 SGHRS and CDR2 YFSETQ. The CDR3 totals 14 residues. Trimming cost V 1 base and J 4 bases, with 11 bases left between them. The chain's CDR3 is CASSLFGSSYGYTF. CDR3 sequence (DNA): TGCGCCAGCAGCTTGTTTGGGAGCTCCTATGGCTACACCTTC.

This sequence joins TRBV5-1 and TRBJ1-1, with 12 positions matching TRBD1. Per germline, CDR1 SGHRS and CDR2 YFSETQ. The CDR3 contains 16 residues. Trimming cost V 3 bases and J 3 bases; bases outside gene matches: 6. CDR3 nucleotide sequence: TGCGCCAGCAGCTACGGGACAGGGGGCGCAGACACTGAAGCTTTCTTT. Amino acids: CASSYGTGGADTEAFF.

In its sample, this clone was seen a few times. The V call is TRBV4-3, the J call TRBJ2-1; possibly TRBD2 for D (6 bases). Trimming cost V 0 bases and J 8 bases, with 20 bases left between them. The CDR3 has 17 amino acids. Germline V CDR1 and CDR2: LGHNA, YSLEER. Here the CDR3 DNA reads TGCGCCAGCAGCCAAGATAGCCAGCGGGTGACGTCGGATGAGCAGTTCTTC. This gives the protein CASSQDSQRVTSDEQFF.

This clone has just one count. V usage is TRBV30 and J usage is TRBJ2-7; D is uncertain. This CDR3 comprises 14 residues. The germline V gene encodes CDR1 GTSNPN and CDR2 SVGIG (reference sequence). V lost 2 bases and J 5 bases, leaving 16 bases between the germline ends. CDR3 amino acids: CAWSLEQIRHEQYF. The DNA for the CDR3 is TGTGCCTGGAGTCTGGAACAGATCCGCCACGAGCAGTACTTC.

The chain uses TRBV27 and TRBJ1-6; 7 bases fit TRBD1. Germline lookup yields CDR1 MNHEY and CDR2 SMNVEV (reference sequence). With 5 bases clipped from V and 12 bases from J, the junction kept 16 bases outside the gene matches. The CDR3 has 16 amino acids. The CDR3, as DNA: TGTGCCAGCAGTCCTCAGACAGGGATCACGGTAGGACCCCTCCACTTT. Its translation is CASSPQTGITVGPLHF.

CDR3 loop: CATATTRRRGGSTDTQYF. CDR3 DNA: TGTGCCACCGCGACCACGAGGCGGCGGGGGGGAAGCACAGATACGCAGTATTTT. The chain recombines TRBV28 with TRBJ2-3; 9 bases agree with TRBD2. The V gene end was trimmed by 10 bases and the J gene end by 0 bases; junction bases not matched to a gene: 17. This CDR3 contains 18 residues. CDR1 and CDR2 (germline): MDHEN, SYDVKM.

This sequence joins TRBV6-5 and TRBJ2-6; D gene ambiguous. Germline CDR1 is MNHEY and CDR2 is SVGAGI. V gave up 6 bases and J gave up 5 bases, with 14 bases separating them. The CDR3 consists of 15 residues. Written as DNA, the CDR3 is TGTGCCAGCAGCTGGGCCCTTCGAAGGGCCAACGTCCTGACTTTC. This sequence encodes CASSWALRRANVLTF.

The chain recombines TRBV7-3 with TRBJ1-6, with D perhaps TRBD1 (6 bases). Germline V gene sequence: CDR1 SGHTA, CDR2 FQGTGA. This CDR3 contains 14 residues. V lost 3 bases to trimming and J lost 9 bases, with 12 bases between them. The CDR3 loop reads CASSLQGKGSPLHF. CDR3 nucleotides: TGTGCCAGCAGCTTGCAGGGGAAGGGTTCACCCCTCCACTTT.

The rearrangement uses TRBV29-1 and TRBJ1-3, with TRBD1 matching 8 bases. Germline loops: CDR1 SQVTM, CDR2 ANQGSEA. V dropped 4 bases and J dropped 4; count of bases not matched to a gene: 9. This CDR3 is 15 amino acids long. This chain's CDR3 is CSVARGTGNGNTIYF. The CDR3 nucleotides read TGCAGCGTTGCTCGCGGGACAGGCAACGGAAACACCATATATTTT. Variable domain in full (rest from reference TRBV29-1 and TRBJ1-3): SAVISQKPSRDICQRGTSLTIQCQVDSQVTMMFWYRQQPGQSLTLIATANQGSEATYESGFVIDKFPISRPNLTFSTLTVSNMSPEDSSIYLCSVARGTGNGNTIYFGEGSWLTVV.

The J gene is TRBJ2-3, the V gene TRBV10-3, with D possibly being TRBD1 (6 bases). CDR1 and CDR2 (germline): ENHRY, SYGVKD. There are 14 residues in the CDR3. V lost 3 bases and J 2 bases, leaving 9 bases between the germline ends. This chain's CDR3 is CAISEQGNTDTQYF. As DNA, the CDR3 is TGTGCCATCAGTGAACAGGGAAACACAGATACGCAGTATTTT.

With regard to this clone: A junction boundary mismatches the germline segment, possibly from a read error. Other DNA sequences within the sample encode an identical CDR3. This chain joins TRBV6-5 and TRBJ1-6; no clear D. Germline V gene lookup returns CDR1 MNHEY and CDR2 SVGAGI. CDR3 length: 13 residues. The CDR3: CASSGERNSPLHF. CDR3 sequence (DNA): TGTGCCAGCAGTGGAGAGCGTAATTCCCCCCTCCACTTT.

The V and J genes are TRBV11-1 and TRBJ2-7, with D perhaps TRBD2 (6 bases). Trimming removed 5 bases from V and 3 bases from J, with 14 bases in between. This CDR3 has 14 residues. Per germline, CDR1 SGHAT and CDR2 FQDESV (reference sequence). CDR3 DNA: TGTGCCAGCAGCCCTTTTAGGAGGGGCTACGAGCAGTACTTC. Translating it yields CASSPFRRGYEQYF.

This chain links TRBV7-2 with TRBJ1-3, with 7 bases identical to TRBD1. Trimming cost V 1 base and J 4 bases; bases outside gene matches: 1. CDR3 length equals 14 residues. Germline V gene lookup returns CDR1 SGHTA and CDR2 FQGNSA. The CDR3 here is CASSLVDRGNTIYF. As DNA, the CDR3 is TGTGCCAGCAGCTTAGTGGACAGGGGAAACACCATATATTTT.